This T cell receptor beta chain comes out of a study of breast tumors, draining lymph nodes, adjacent tissues. Overall study results and limits: Tumor repertoires ranked between lymph nodes and nontumor tissue in diversity, with V and J gene preferences. Tumor and nontumor repertoires were significantly more similar in luminal-like than in basal-like breast cancer. That most tumor T cells come from lymph nodes remained unproven.

The germline V gene encodes CDR1 WSHSY and CDR2 SAAADI. CDR3 size: 16 residues. Trimming left V 5 bases short and J 2 bases short, with 18 bases between. This clonotype occurred once. The target antigen is unknown. Each CDR3 protein is one row after TCRdb ran MiXCR on the multiplex PCR reads. The table lists 50,000 to 75,000 distinct CDR3 sequences, roughly 50% of them singletons, with around 19% in the top ten. The sample was breast tumor tissue. The J gene is TRBJ2-5, the V gene TRBV10-2, with D perhaps matching TRBD2 (5 bases). The sequence was obtained from a female donor with breast cancer. Some clones in this sample may be carry-over from other donors' samples. The CDR3 is CASSHRPTGEQETQYF. CDR3 bases: TGCGCCAGCAGTCACCGGCCGACCGGGGAGCAAGAGACCCAGTACTTC.